This T cell receptor beta chain was captured in a study of shared clonotypes between healthy human individuals. Study as a whole: Researchers assigned three CD4 naive, three CD4 memory, two CD8 naive and one CD8 memory plate to each donor.

Generated by immunoSEQ multiplex PCR, the TCRdb table keeps only in-frame clones and is missing some. The repertoire consists of around 1.4 million clones, with approximately 98.5% occurring once and the leading ten covering approximately 0.4%. The germline CDR1 and CDR2 sequences are MNHNY and SVGAGI (reference sequence). The ends were cut back, 7 bases at V and 9 bases at J, with 16 bases in the middle. The CDR3 loop spans 13 amino acids. Sequenced input: naive CD4+ T cells sorted from blood. Subset denoted: CD45RA+ positively selected. The clonotype originates from a man aged 30 to 39 in good health. The V gene is TRBV6-6, the J gene TRBJ2-1; possibly TRBD2 for D (5 bases). The chain's CDR3 is CASTQERGREQFF. In DNA form, the CDR3 reads TGTGCCAGCACCCAGGAACGGGGTCGTGAGCAGTTCTTC.